The text below deals with one TCR beta chain. The data derive from a study of shared T cell receptors in the human thymus. The ends were cut back, 6 bases at V and 4 bases at J, with 8 bases in the middle. CDR3 size: 12 residues. Germline values: CDR1 SNHLY, CDR2 FYNNEI. The method was immunoSEQ multiplex PCR; TCRdb's version includes in-frame clones alone and lacks a portion of them. This repertoire shows hundreds of thousands of clones, over 75% found once; its top ten account for approximately 0.01%. This sample also appeared in a second study, on human thymus T cells. This second study notes: Corrective cardiac surgery supplied the resected thymus tissue. Both thymic and peripheral blood repertoires showed apparently biased V and J usage. Thymic repertoires overlap heavily among unrelated individuals, related research has reported.

The sample comprised thymocytes. V usage is TRBV2 and J usage is TRBJ2-3; no definite D call. This TCR was sampled from a girl less than two years old with a congenital heart defect. CDR3 in DNA: TGTGCCAGCAGGGGCTACTCAGATACGCAGTATTTT. Amino acids: CASRGYSDTQYF.